Listed below are T cell receptor beta chains from one sample, sequenced in a study of PD-L1 blockade in urothelial cancer. The data were produced by immunoSEQ multiplex PCR, yet TCRdb's version contains in-frame clones alone and is incomplete. The table has 86,000 or so clones, more than 70% seen once. Material: PBMCs, obtained around atezolizumab (anti-PD-L1) treatment. The receptors originated from a man between 60 and 75 years old with urothelial cancer. The CDR3 runs from the conserved cysteine through the conserved F or W. D genes are given only for firm matches. The size field is filled for only some rows; it gives once, few, many or a size class.

>TRBV4-1|TRBD1|-|15|TRBJ1-2
CASSQATGANYGYTF
TGCGCCAGCAGCCAAGCGACAGGGGCAAACTATGGCTACACCTTC
>TRBV19|-|-|16|TRBJ1-1
CASSMLQGNALYEAFF
TGTGCCAGTAGTATGCTACAGGGTAATGCTCTGTATGAAGCTTTCTTT
>TRBV6-6|-|-|12|TRBJ1-2
CASSYGGIRYTF
TGTGCCAGCAGTTATGGTGGCATTCGCTACACCTTC
>TRBV10-2|-|-|14|TRBJ1-4
CASSEGGRNEKLFF
TGCGCCAGCAGTGAGGGGGGGAGAAACGAAAAACTGTTTTTT
>TRBV27|-|-|16|TRBJ2-1
CASSLWSGYYYNEQFF
TGTGCCAGCAGTTTATGGTCCGGGTATTATTACAATGAGCAGTTCTTC
>TRBV2|TRBD2|-|15|TRBJ2-7
CASSEGAGGSYEQYF
TGTGCCAGCAGTGAAGGAGCGGGGGGCTCCTACGAGCAGTACTTC
>TRBV6-5|-|-|15|TRBJ2-1
CASSYPRVVGDEQFF
TGTGCCAGCAGTTACCCACGTGTGGTGGGCGATGAGCAGTTCTTC
>TRBV7-7|TRBD1|-|13|TRBJ2-7
CASSRDRGDEQYF
TGTGCTAGCAGCCGGGACAGGGGTGACGAGCAGTACTTC
>TRBV14|-|-|16|TRBJ2-1
CASSQGGAVWVNEQFF
TGTGCCAGCAGCCAGGGGGGAGCCGTTTGGGTCAATGAGCAGTTCTTC
>TRBV14|TRBD1|-|15|TRBJ2-7
CASSRRTGDMYEQYF
TGTGCCAGCAGCCGGCGGACAGGGGACATGTACGAGCAGTACTTC
>TRBV18|-|few|16|TRBJ1-3
CASSLPTGYSGNTIYF
TGTGCCAGCTCACTACCTACAGGGTATTCGGGAAACACCATATATTTT
>TRBV2|TRBD1|-|15|TRBJ1-6
CASKAGGFNNSPLHF
TGTGCCAGCAAAGCAGGGGGTTTCAATAATTCACCCCTCCACTTT
>TRBV2|TRBD1|-|13|TRBJ1-5
CASTRTGSQPQHF
TGTGCCAGCACCAGGACAGGGTCCCAGCCCCAGCATTTT
>TRBV29-1|-|-|15|TRBJ2-1
CSVDKGPSSYNEQFF
TGCAGCGTTGACAAGGGGCCGAGCTCCTACAATGAGCAGTTCTTC
>TRBV19|TRBD2|-|15|TRBJ2-5
CASSSLVAGEETQYF
TGTGCCAGTAGTTCCTTGGTAGCGGGAGAGGAGACCCAGTACTTC
>TRBV9|-|-|14|TRBJ1-4
CASSVGISGEKLFF
TGTGCCAGCAGCGTCGGCATTTCGGGTGAAAAACTGTTTTTT
>TRBV7-6|TRBD1|once|13|TRBJ1-4
CASSSPGGEKLFF
TGTGCCAGCAGTTCGCCAGGGGGAGAAAAACTGTTTTTT
>TRBV6-5|TRBD1|-|14|TRBJ2-7
CASTKGTGRYEQYF
TGTGCCAGCACCAAAGGGACAGGGCGGTACGAGCAGTACTTC
>TRBV6-1|-|-|13|TRBJ1-1
CASSEALYREAFF
TGTGCCAGCAGTGAAGCGCTTTACAGAGAAGCTTTCTTT
>TRBV2|-|-|15|TRBJ2-1
CASSAVRISYNEQFF
TGTGCCAGCAGTGCTGTCAGAATCTCCTACAATGAGCAGTTCTTC
>TRBV19|TRBD2|-|15|TRBJ2-2
CATNPSGAATGELFF
TGTGCCACCAACCCTAGCGGGGCCGCCACCGGGGAGCTGTTTTTT
>TRBV9|TRBD1|once|15|TRBJ2-7
CASSVDPGQAGEQYF
TGTGCCAGCAGCGTAGACCCGGGACAGGCAGGCGAGCAGTACTTC
>TRBV11-3|-|-|17|TRBJ1-4
CASSGRVAPSTNEKLFF
TGTGCCAGCAGCGGCCGGGTAGCTCCCTCAACTAATGAAAAACTGTTTTTT
>TRBV11-2|-|-|15|TRBJ1-4
CASSLDPQAGGKLFF
TGTGCCAGCAGCTTAGATCCCCAAGCGGGCGGGAAACTGTTTTTT
>TRBV11-2|-|-|13|TRBJ1-2
CASSPRQSPGYTF
TGTGCCAGCAGCCCGAGACAGTCTCCTGGCTACACCTTC
>TRBV4-1|-|-|15|TRBJ2-7
CASSQVLVDAYEQYF
TGCGCCAGCAGCCAAGTACTAGTGGACGCCTACGAGCAGTACTTC
>TRBV29-1|TRBD2|-|17|TRBJ2-1
CSVEGLAGDYIVNEQFF
TGCAGCGTTGAGGGACTAGCGGGGGACTACATCGTGAATGAGCAGTTCTTC
>TRBV6-5|-|-|16|TRBJ2-7
CASSYSSLRSSYEQYF
TGTGCCAGCAGTTACTCGAGTCTCCGGAGCTCCTACGAGCAGTACTTC
>TRBV15|TRBD1|-|17|TRBJ2-5
CATSRADRGKYQETQYF
TGTGCCACCAGCAGAGCGGACAGGGGCAAGTACCAAGAGACCCAGTACTTC
>TRBV6-1|-|-|14|TRBJ1-4
CASLETGWGEKLFF
TGTGCCAGCTTGGAAACAGGGTGGGGTGAAAAACTGTTTTTT
>TRBV2|-|few|11|TRBJ1-2
CASIESYGYTF
TGTGCCAGCATTGAGAGCTATGGCTACACCTTC
>TRBV11-3|-|-|13|TRBJ2-2
CASSFTVSGELFF
TGTGCCAGCAGCTTTACAGTTTCCGGGGAGCTGTTTTTT
>TRBV5-1|TRBD2|-|15|TRBJ2-7
CASSLVAGVSYEQYF
TGCGCCAGCAGCTTGGTAGCGGGAGTATCCTACGAGCAGTACTTC
>TRBV28|TRBD2|-|17|TRBJ2-7
CASSLRTSGSRAYEQYF
TGTGCCAGCAGTCTCCGGACTAGCGGGAGTAGAGCGTACGAGCAGTACTTC
>TRBV6-6|-|once|15|TRBJ2-5
CASSVMGTPEETQYF
TGTGCCAGCAGCGTAATGGGCACCCCTGAAGAGACCCAGTACTTC
>TRBV2|TRBD2|-|15|TRBJ2-4
CASSEASGVPNIQYF
TGTGCCAGCAGTGAGGCTAGCGGGGTACCAAACATTCAGTACTTC
>TRBV9|TRBD2|-|14|TRBJ2-5
CASSAGTTPETQYF
TGTGCCAGCAGCGCCGGGACTACACCAGAGACCCAGTACTTC
>TRBV6-5|-|-|16|TRBJ2-7
CASSYSKAGSPFEQYF
TGTGCCAGCAGTTACTCTAAGGCGGGGAGCCCTTTTGAGCAGTACTTC
>TRBV10-1|TRBD1|-|13|TRBJ2-3
CASIPRGIDTQYF
TGCGCCAGCATCCCCAGGGGGATAGATACGCAGTATTTT
>TRBV20-1|-|few|11|TRBJ2-1
CSARGGGEQFF
TGCAGTGCTAGAGGAGGTGGCGAGCAGTTCTTC
>TRBV4-2|-|once|15|TRBJ2-2
CASSPPGQNTGELFF
TGTGCCAGCAGCCCTCCCGGACAGAACACCGGGGAGCTGTTTTTT
>TRBV5-6|TRBD1|-|16|TRBJ1-1
CASSDGTGRMNTEAFF
TGTGCCAGCAGCGACGGGACAGGGCGAATGAACACTGAAGCTTTCTTT
>TRBV27|-|once|14|TRBJ2-7
CASSLPGSTYEQYF
TGTGCCAGCAGTTTGCCGGGATCGACCTACGAGCAGTACTTC
>TRBV2|-|-|13|TRBJ1-1
CASSGQSNTEAFF
TGTGCCAGCAGTGGGCAGTCGAACACTGAAGCTTTCTTT
>TRBV7-9|-|few|14|TRBJ1-2
CASSPYGGAPGYTF
TGTGCCAGCAGCCCATATGGGGGGGCGCCTGGCTACACCTTC
>TRBV19|TRBD1|-|15|TRBJ1-2
CASSIMPGDSYGYTF
TGTGCCAGTAGTATAATGCCAGGGGACAGCTATGGCTACACCTTC
>TRBV29-1|TRBD2|-|15|TRBJ2-6
CSVDGRASGANVLTF
TGCAGCGTTGATGGGAGGGCCTCTGGGGCCAACGTCCTGACTTTC
>TRBV12-5|TRBD1|-|15|TRBJ1-2
CASGKEAGQTYGYTF
TGTGCTAGTGGCAAGGAGGCGGGACAGACTTATGGCTACACCTTC
>TRBV19|-|-|15|TRBJ2-1
CASSITGVPYNEQFF
TGTGCCAGTAGTATCACGGGGGTCCCCTACAATGAGCAGTTCTTC
>TRBV4-2|TRBD2|-|15|TRBJ2-1
CASSRTSGIYNEQFF
TGTGCCAGCAGCCGGACTAGCGGGATCTACAATGAGCAGTTCTTC
>TRBV28|-|few|11|TRBJ1-1
CASKGLVEAFF
TGTGCCAGCAAGGGGTTGGTTGAAGCTTTCTTT
>TRBV6-6|-|-|14|TRBJ2-7
CASSLAPSGYEQYF
TGTGCCAGCAGTTTGGCCCCCTCCGGGTACGAGCAGTACTTC